A single sample is the source of the 30 T cell receptor beta chains below, sequenced in a study of cytomegalovirus exposure and HLA in healthy donors. A multiplex PCR was run with 60 Vbeta primers and 13 Jbeta primers. The protocol was immunoSEQ multiplex PCR, while the TCRdb copy is restricted to in-frame clones and leaves out a portion. In the table there are some 98,000 clones, under 85% of which are singletons. What was sequenced was PBMCs. The receptors derive from a man aged 18 to 35 in good health and CMV-seropositive.

This chain links TRBV28 with TRBJ1-2; a weak D match, TRBD1 (5 bases). V was shortened by 6 bases and J by 8 bases, with 13 bases between the two germline ends. Germline V gene sequence: CDR1 MDHEN, CDR2 SYDVKM. There are 12 residues in the CDR3. The CDR3 loop reads CASSTQVTGYTF. The DNA of the CDR3 is TGTGCCAGCAGCACACAGGTCACCGGCTACACCTTC.

There are a few counts of this clone. The chain joins TRBV7-9 to TRBJ2-7, with 11 bases aligning to TRBD1. V was clipped by 5 bases and J by 0 bases; unmatched bases: 3. This CDR3 region has 15 residues. From germline, CDR1 is SEHNR and CDR2 FQNEAQ (reference sequence). In DNA form, the CDR3 reads TGTGCCAGCAGCCCAGGGACAGGGGGCTCCTACGAGCAGTACTTC. Its protein is CASSPGTGGSYEQYF.

The rearrangement links TRBV5-1 to TRBJ2-7, with 9 bases lining up with TRBD1. Trimming removed 4 bases from V and 10 bases from J; junction bases left unmatched: 12. CDR3 size: 14 residues. CDR1 is SGHRS, CDR2 YFSETQ, per germline. The CDR3 loop is CASSAGQGPTAQYF. The CDR3 DNA sequence: TGCGCCAGCAGCGCCGGACAGGGGCCCACCGCCCAGTACTTC.

V usage is TRBV7-9 and J usage is TRBJ1-5; no reliable D call. Trimming pared 4 bases from V and 6 bases from J, leaving 13 bases between. The germline gives CDR1 SEHNR, CDR2 FQNEAQ (reference sequence). This CDR3 is built from 14 residues. The CDR3 region is CASSSKGSGQPQHF. The CDR3 nucleotides read TGTGCCAGCAGCTCAAAGGGCAGCGGTCAGCCCCAGCATTTT.

The V and J genes are TRBV6-4 and TRBJ1-6; D is perhaps TRBD1 (6 bases). This CDR3 is 18 amino acids long. Germline loops: CDR1 MRHNA, CDR2 SNTAGT. V dropped 3 bases and J dropped 3 bases, with 18 bases sitting between them. CDR3 coding DNA: TGTGCCAGCAGTGAGCGGGCAGGGGTTTCGTTCTATAATTCACCCCTCCACTTT. This translates into CASSERAGVSFYNSPLHF.

The chain uses TRBV9 and TRBJ2-3; D unresolved. This CDR3 comprises 13 residues. CDR1 and CDR2 from the germline V gene are SGDLS and YYNGEE. V dropped 0 bases and J dropped 7 bases, with 9 bases sitting between them. The CDR3: CASSVADYNTQYF. CDR3 bases: TGTGCCAGCAGCGTAGCAGATTACAATACGCAGTATTTT.

This chain joins TRBV7-2 and TRBJ1-4, with TRBD1 as a possible D gene (5 bases). Between the trimmed V and J ends, which lost 1 base and 10 bases, there was a span of 19 bases. Per the germline V gene, CDR1 is SGHTA and CDR2 is FQGNSA. CDR3 length: 16 amino acids. The CDR3 loop is CASSLVGGADLGKLFF. DNA for the CDR3: TGTGCCAGCAGCTTAGTAGGTGGGGCGGATCTCGGAAAACTGTTTTTT. Together with reference TRBV7-2 and TRBJ1-4, the CDR3 gives the full variable domain: GAGVSQSPSNKVTEKGKDVELRCDPISGHTALYWYRQSLGQGLEFLIYFQGNSAPDKSGLPSDRFSAERTGGSVSTLTIQRTQQEDSAVYLCASSLVGGADLGKLFFGSGTQLSVL.

The table lists this clone with a count of one. The CDR3 DNA reads TGTGCCAGCAGCTCGAGCTGGGGCTTTTCACCCCTCCACTTT. It encodes CASSSSWGFSPLHF. The chain recombines TRBV7-2 with TRBJ1-6; TRBD1 might be the D (5 bases). V dropped 4 bases and J dropped 9 bases, with 13 bases sitting between them. Germline CDR1 and CDR2: SGHTA and FQGNSA. This CDR3 region has 14 residues.

As for this clone: One junction end disagrees with the germline gene, perhaps due to a read error. This chain uses TRBV7-9 with TRBJ2-4, with a possible D match to TRBD2 (5 bases). CDR3 size: 12 residues. Germline loops: CDR1 SEHNR, CDR2 FQNEAQ (reference sequence). The CDR3 DNA sequence: TGTTCCAGCAGCCCGGACTTAAACATTCAGTACTTC. It specifies CSSSPDLNIQYF.

V usage is TRBV7-9 and J usage is TRBJ2-6; 7 nucleotides line up with TRBD2. CDR3 length: 18 residues. Germline CDR1 is SEHNR and CDR2 is FQNEAQ (reference sequence). With V trimmed by 5 bases and J by 0 bases, 10 bases remained unmatched. DNA of the CDR3: TGTGCCAGCAGCCCCAGGACGGGAGGACTCTCTGGGGCCAACGTCCTGACTTTC. It yields the protein CASSPRTGGLSGANVLTF.

This rearrangement joins TRBV30 to TRBJ1-1, with 8 bases fitting TRBD1. The CDR3 is made up of 16 amino acids. J was trimmed by 5 bases and V by 1 base; bases with no gene match: 12. Germline CDR1 reads GTSNPN; CDR2 reads SVGIG (reference sequence). In DNA form, the CDR3 reads TGTGCCTGGAGTGATGGCGGTGGCAGGGGGCTTACTGAAGCTTTCTTT. It encodes CAWSDGGGRGLTEAFF. The entire variable domain, with the rest obtained from reference TRBV30 and TRBJ1-1, is as follows: SQTIHQWPATLVQPVGSPLSLECTVEGTSNPNLYWYRQAAGRGLQLLFYSVGIGQISSEVPQNLSASRPQDRQFILSSKKLLLSDSGFYLCAWSDGGGRGLTEAFFGQGTRLTVV.

V and J are TRBV2 and TRBJ1-2; D gene ambiguous. The CDR3 has 13 residues. V was shortened by 6 bases and J by 5 bases, with 13 bases between the two germline ends. Germline V gene lookup returns CDR1 SNHLY and CDR2 FYNNEI. The CDR3 DNA reads TGTGCCAGCAGGGCGACACTCGGATATGGCTACACCTTC. Translating gives CASRATLGYGYTF.

This clone has only a few counts. This chain joins TRBV6-1 and TRBJ1-2; no clear D gene. The CDR3 has 12 residues. V was pared by 7 bases and J by 4 bases, with 10 bases between. Germline V lookup: CDR1 MNHNS, CDR2 SASEGT. The DNA for the CDR3 is TGTGCCAGCAACGAGGTGATCTATGGCTACACCTTC. It translates to CASNEVIYGYTF.

The chain has TRBV4-1 and TRBJ1-5; D possibly corresponds to TRBD1 (6 bases). This CDR3 is built from 14 residues. Germline assignment: CDR1 MGHRA and CDR2 YSYEKL. V was pared by 1 base and J by 5 bases, with 9 bases between. The CDR3 region is CASSQAAGDQPQHF. CDR3 DNA: TGCGCCAGCAGCCAAGCAGCAGGGGATCAGCCCCAGCATTTT.

A few counts support this clone. V and J are TRBV4-1 and TRBJ1-5, with D unclear. The CDR3 spans 17 residues. Trimming left V 0 bases short and J 0 bases short, with 12 bases between. Germline V gives CDR1 MGHRA, CDR2 YSYEKL. The CDR3 nucleotides are TGCGCCAGCAGCCAAGATTCACAGAGCAATAGCAATCAGCCCCAGCATTTT. Its protein is CASSQDSQSNSNQPQHF.

The chain combines TRBV7-9 with TRBJ2-1; 7 bases are shared with TRBD2. Germline V gives CDR1 SEHNR, CDR2 FQNEAQ (reference sequence). This CDR3 is 15 amino acids long. V dropped 4 bases and J dropped 1; count of bases not matched to a gene: 4. The CDR3 spells CASSSFSGSYNEQFF. The CDR3 nucleotides are TGTGCCAGCAGCTCATTTAGCGGGTCCTACAATGAGCAGTTCTTC.

The chain is built from TRBV19 and TRBJ2-2; 8 bases match TRBD1. The CDR3 contains 12 residues. Germline V gene lookup returns CDR1 LNHDA and CDR2 SQIVND (reference sequence). V shed 6 bases and J 15 bases; nucleotides not matched to a gene: 9. For the CDR3, the DNA is TGTGCCAGTAGGCTGCAGGGGGCGGCGGTGTTTTTT. Its protein product is CASRLQGAAVFF.

The chain has TRBV7-9 and TRBJ2-2; D may be TRBD2 (6 bases). CDR3 length: 15 amino acids. The germline V and J ends were trimmed by 5 bases and 6 bases, with 16 bases remaining between them. Germline V gene lookup returns CDR1 SEHNR and CDR2 FQNEAQ (reference sequence). CDR3 residues: CASSHEGGKSGELFF. CDR3 nucleotides: TGTGCCAGCAGCCACGAGGGAGGTAAGTCCGGGGAGCTGTTTTTT.

This chain joins TRBV5-1 and TRBJ2-1; D is undetermined. Trimming stripped 5 bases from V and 5 bases from J, with 8 bases between. Germline values: CDR1 SGHRS, CDR2 YFSETQ. The CDR3 contains 12 residues. In DNA form, the CDR3 reads TGCGCCAGCAGGGGCGCAAACAATGAGCAGTTCTTC. Translated: CASRGANNEQFF.

J is TRBJ2-3 and V is TRBV7-8; 7 bases match TRBD1. Germline V gives CDR1 SGHVS, CDR2 FQNEAQ. V shed 2 bases and J 2 bases; nucleotides not matched to a gene: 7. The length of the CDR3 is 16 residues. CDR3 DNA sequence: TGTGCCAGCAGCTTATTAGGAGGACAGGACACAGATACGCAGTATTTT. The encoded protein is CASSLLGGQDTDTQYF.

The V gene is TRBV2, the J gene TRBJ2-1, with TRBD2 matching over 9 bases. Germline lookup yields CDR1 SNHLY and CDR2 FYNNEI. Trimming at V came to 10 bases and at J to 4 bases, leaving 8 bases not matched to a gene. CDR3 length: 14 amino acids. The CDR3 loop reads CATSPSGGYNEQFF. The DNA for the CDR3 is TGTGCCACCAGCCCCAGCGGGGGGTACAATGAGCAGTTCTTC. Full variable domain (rest looked up from reference TRBV2 and TRBJ2-1): EPEVTQTPSHQVTQMGQEVILRCVPISNHLYFYWYRQILGQKVEFLVSFYNNEISEKSEIFDDQFSVERPDGSNFTLKIRSTKLEDSAMYFCATSPSGGYNEQFFGPGTRLTVL.

The sample holds a few counts of this clone. This chain uses TRBV6-5 with TRBJ1-2, with TRBD1 as a possible D gene (5 bases). The CDR3 contains 15 residues. V lost 5 bases and J 3 bases, leaving 16 bases between the germline ends. CDR1 and CDR2 (germline): MNHEY, SVGAGI. CDR3 protein: CASSSQPQAHYGYTF. DNA for the CDR3: TGTGCCAGCAGTAGCCAACCACAGGCCCACTATGGCTACACCTTC.

The chain joins TRBV2 to TRBJ2-2; 8 bases are shared with TRBD2. Trimming at V came to 4 bases and at J to 4 bases, leaving 5 bases not matched to a gene. Germline loops: CDR1 SNHLY, CDR2 FYNNEI. This CDR3 is 15 amino acids long. DNA for the CDR3: TGTGCCAGCAGTGTCGGGGGGGCGGGCACCGGGGAGCTGTTTTTT. It encodes CASSVGGAGTGELFF.

This sequence joins TRBV28 and TRBJ1-5, with 8 bases aligning to TRBD1. Trimming cost V 4 bases and J 5 bases; bases outside gene matches: 10. The CDR3 is 16 amino acids. Germline V gene lookup returns CDR1 MDHEN and CDR2 SYDVKM. The CDR3 nucleotides read TGTGCCAGCAGTTCGATGAACAGGGGGAGAGATCAGCCCCAGCATTTT. Encoded protein: CASSSMNRGRDQPQHF.

The J gene is TRBJ2-7, the V gene TRBV6-5; D is undetermined. Trimming left V 4 bases short and J 1 base short, with 5 bases between. Germline CDR1 is MNHEY and CDR2 is SVGAGI. CDR3 size: 12 residues. CDR3 coding DNA: TGTGCCAGCAGTTCCCTTTCCTACGAGCAGTACTTC. The encoded protein is CASSSLSYEQYF.

The chain recombines TRBV30 with TRBJ1-1, with D tentatively TRBD1 (6 bases). This CDR3 is 17 amino acids long. The V end was cut by 3 bases, the J end by 1 base, with 21 bases between. Germline loops: CDR1 GTSNPN, CDR2 SVGIG (reference sequence). The CDR3 loop reads CAWSFLAMGHSNTEAFF. CDR3 sequence (DNA): TGTGCCTGGAGCTTTTTAGCCATGGGACATTCGAACACTGAAGCTTTCTTT.

The table lists this clone with a few counts. The chain links TRBV27 to TRBJ1-4; D possibly corresponds to TRBD1 (6 bases). V lost 2 bases, J lost 4 bases, and 17 bases lay in between. The CDR3 loop spans 17 amino acids. CDR1 MNHEY and CDR2 SMNVEV come from the germline V gene (reference sequence). This CDR3 is CASSLTGSGGRNEKLFF. Here the CDR3 DNA reads TGTGCCAGCAGTTTAACGGGGAGCGGGGGCCGTAATGAAAAACTGTTTTTT.

This chain connects TRBV2 to TRBJ1-1; D not resolved. CDR1 SNHLY and CDR2 FYNNEI come from the germline V gene. There are 14 residues in the CDR3. V was pared by 5 bases and J by 4 bases, with 14 bases between. CDR3 sequence reads: CASSQHGGSTEAFF. CDR3 coding DNA: TGTGCCAGCAGTCAACATGGAGGGAGCACTGAAGCTTTCTTT. The entire variable domain, with the rest obtained from reference TRBV2 and TRBJ1-1, is as follows: EPEVTQTPSHQVTQMGQEVILRCVPISNHLYFYWYRQILGQKVEFLVSFYNNEISEKSEIFDDQFSVERPDGSNFTLKIRSTKLEDSAMYFCASSQHGGSTEAFFGQGTRLTVV.

This clone occurred a few times. This sequence joins TRBV5-1 and TRBJ2-7, with D possibly matching TRBD2 (5 bases). Germline assignment: CDR1 SGHRS and CDR2 YFSETQ. This CDR3 has 13 amino acids. The ends were cut back, 0 bases at V and 7 bases at J, with 11 bases in the middle. CDR3 coding DNA: TGCGCCAGCAGCTTGGAAGGTAGACTAGAGCAGTACTTC. Translating gives CASSLEGRLEQYF.

This chain links TRBV4-1 with TRBJ2-6; 7 bases line up with TRBD1. CDR3 size: 19 residues. V shed 4 bases and J 4 bases; nucleotides not matched to a gene: 16. Germline CDR1 MGHRA, CDR2 YSYEKL. The CDR3 region has the DNA TGCGCCAGCAGCCGCCTTCAGGGTAGAGGGGGCGCCGGGGCCAACGTCCTGACTTTC. Protein: CASSRLQGRGGAGANVLTF.